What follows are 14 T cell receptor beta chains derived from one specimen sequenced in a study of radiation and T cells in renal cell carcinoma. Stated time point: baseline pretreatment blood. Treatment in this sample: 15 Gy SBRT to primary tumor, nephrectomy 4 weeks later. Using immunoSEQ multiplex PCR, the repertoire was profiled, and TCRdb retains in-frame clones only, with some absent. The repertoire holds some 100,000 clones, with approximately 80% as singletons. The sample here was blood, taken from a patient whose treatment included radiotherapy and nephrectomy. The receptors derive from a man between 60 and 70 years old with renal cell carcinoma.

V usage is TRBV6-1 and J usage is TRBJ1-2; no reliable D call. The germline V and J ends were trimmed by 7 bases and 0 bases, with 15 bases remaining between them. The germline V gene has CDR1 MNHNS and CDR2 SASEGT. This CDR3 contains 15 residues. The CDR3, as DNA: TGTGCCAGCAATCCAAGGACGGTAACTAACTATGGCTACACCTTC. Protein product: CASNPRTVTNYGYTF.

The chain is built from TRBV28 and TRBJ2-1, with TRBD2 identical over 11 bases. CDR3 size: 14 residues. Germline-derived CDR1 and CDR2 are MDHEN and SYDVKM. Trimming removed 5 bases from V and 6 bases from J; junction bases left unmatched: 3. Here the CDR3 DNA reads TGTGCCAGCAGTGCGGGACTAGCGGTCAATGAGCAGTTCTTC. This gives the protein CASSAGLAVNEQFF.

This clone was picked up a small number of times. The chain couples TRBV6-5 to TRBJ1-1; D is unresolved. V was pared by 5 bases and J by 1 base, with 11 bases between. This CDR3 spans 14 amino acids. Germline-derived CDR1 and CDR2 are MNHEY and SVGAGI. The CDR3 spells CASSPPKGNTEAFF. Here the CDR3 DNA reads TGTGCCAGCAGTCCCCCAAAGGGGAACACTGAAGCTTTCTTT.

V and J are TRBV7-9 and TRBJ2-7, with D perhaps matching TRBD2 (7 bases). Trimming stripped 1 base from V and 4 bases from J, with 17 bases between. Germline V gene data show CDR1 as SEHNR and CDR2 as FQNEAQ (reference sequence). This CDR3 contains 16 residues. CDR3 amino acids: CASSLGGASGEYEQYF. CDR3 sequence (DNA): TGTGCCAGCAGCTTAGGGGGGGCTAGCGGAGAATACGAGCAGTACTTC. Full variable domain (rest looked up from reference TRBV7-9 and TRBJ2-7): DTGVSQNPRHKITKRGQNVTFRCDPISEHNRLYWYRQTLGQGPEFLTYFQNEAQLEKSRLLSDRFSAERPKGSFSTLEIQRTEQGDSAMYLCASSLGGASGEYEQYFGPGTRLTVT.

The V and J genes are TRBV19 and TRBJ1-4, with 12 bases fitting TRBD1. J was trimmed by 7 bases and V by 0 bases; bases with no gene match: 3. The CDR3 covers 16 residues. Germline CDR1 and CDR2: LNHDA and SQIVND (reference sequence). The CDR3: CASSIDGTGGREKLFF. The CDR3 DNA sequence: TGTGCCAGTAGTATAGATGGGACAGGGGGCCGTGAAAAACTGTTTTTT.

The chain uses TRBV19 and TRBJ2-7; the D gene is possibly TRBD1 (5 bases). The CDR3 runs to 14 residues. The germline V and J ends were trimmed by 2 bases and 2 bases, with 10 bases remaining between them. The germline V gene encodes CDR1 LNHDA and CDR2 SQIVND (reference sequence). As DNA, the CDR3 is TGTGCCAGTAGTATACAGGGTTCCGCCTACGAGCAGTACTTC. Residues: CASSIQGSAYEQYF.

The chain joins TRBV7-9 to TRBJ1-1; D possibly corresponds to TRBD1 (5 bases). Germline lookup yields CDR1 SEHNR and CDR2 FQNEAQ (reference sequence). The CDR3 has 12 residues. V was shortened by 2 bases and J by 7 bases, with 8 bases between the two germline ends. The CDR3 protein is CASSLRDGEAFF. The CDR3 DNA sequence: TGTGCCAGCAGCTTACGGGACGGTGAAGCTTTCTTT.

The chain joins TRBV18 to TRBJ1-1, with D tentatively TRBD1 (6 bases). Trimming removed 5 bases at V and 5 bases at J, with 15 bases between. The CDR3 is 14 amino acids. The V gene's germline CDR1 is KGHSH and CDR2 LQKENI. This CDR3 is CASSAQGLQTEAFF. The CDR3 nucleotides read TGTGCCAGCTCAGCCCAGGGGTTACAAACTGAAGCTTTCTTT.

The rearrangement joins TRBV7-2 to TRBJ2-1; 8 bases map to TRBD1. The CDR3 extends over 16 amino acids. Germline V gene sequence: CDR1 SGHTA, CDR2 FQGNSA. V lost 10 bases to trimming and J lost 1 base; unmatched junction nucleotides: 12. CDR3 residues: CATRPAGTGSYNEQFF. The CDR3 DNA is TGTGCCACCCGTCCCGCCGGGACAGGTTCCTACAATGAGCAGTTCTTC.

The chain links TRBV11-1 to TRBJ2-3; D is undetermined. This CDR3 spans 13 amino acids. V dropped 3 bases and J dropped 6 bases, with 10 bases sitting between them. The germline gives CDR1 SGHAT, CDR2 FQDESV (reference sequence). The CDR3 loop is CASSLLRRDTQYF. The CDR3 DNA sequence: TGTGCCAGCAGCTTGCTGAGGCGGGATACGCAGTATTTT.

CDR3 loop: CASSLSPGPSYEQYF. In DNA form, the CDR3 reads TGCGCCAGCAGCTTGTCCCCAGGGCCCTCCTACGAGCAGTACTTC. The genes are TRBV5-1 and TRBJ2-7; TRBD1 might be the D (5 bases). Germline CDR1 reads SGHRS; CDR2 reads YFSETQ. This CDR3 has 15 residues. V lost 1 base, J lost 0 bases, and 11 bases lay in between.

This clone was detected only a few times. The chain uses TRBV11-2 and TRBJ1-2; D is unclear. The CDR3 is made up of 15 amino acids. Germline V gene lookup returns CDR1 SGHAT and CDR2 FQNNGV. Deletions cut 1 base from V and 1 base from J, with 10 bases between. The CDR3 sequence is CASSLGVGFNYGYTF. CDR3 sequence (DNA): TGTGCCAGCAGCTTAGGGGTAGGGTTTAACTATGGCTACACCTTC.

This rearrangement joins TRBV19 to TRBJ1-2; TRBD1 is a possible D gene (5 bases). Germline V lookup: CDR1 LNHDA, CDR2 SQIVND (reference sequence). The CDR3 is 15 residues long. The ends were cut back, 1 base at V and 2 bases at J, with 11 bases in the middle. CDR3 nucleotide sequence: TGTGCCAGTAGTATAGGGGCTCAGGGAAACTATGGCTACACCTTC. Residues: CASSIGAQGNYGYTF.

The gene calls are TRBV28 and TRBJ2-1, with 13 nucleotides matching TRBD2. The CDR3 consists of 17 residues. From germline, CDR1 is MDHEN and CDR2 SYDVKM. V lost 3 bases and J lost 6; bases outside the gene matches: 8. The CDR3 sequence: CASSFPLLAGGLNEQFF. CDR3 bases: TGTGCCAGCAGTTTCCCTCTACTAGCGGGAGGGCTCAATGAGCAGTTCTTC.